This T cell receptor beta chain is from a study of T cells after yellow fever vaccination (dated by TCRdb to 2018 to 2020). For the study in its entirety: The SMART-Seq v4 Ultra Low Input RNA kit was used to prepare libraries from fractions with low cell numbers. To follow T-cell clones before and after primary and booster YFV17D yellow fever vaccination, bulk TCR alpha and beta repertoires were sequenced over time. Two healthy male donors, one aged 18 to 30 and one aged 30 to 40 years, made up the cohort. Blood was collected at multiple timepoints before and after primary and secondary immunization, and bulk PBMC replicates and cell subsets were isolated. Broader findings and caveats from the paper: Computational filtering was required because FACS-sorted repertoires could contain abundant contaminating clonotypes from the bulk population. Because the study included only two donors, the extent to which the findings can be generalized is limited. Most clones expanded after primary vaccination (around 96% of CD4 and around 89% of CD8) were re-detected after the booster, suggesting that broad memory maintenance occurred. A small fraction of clonotypes showed up in both the CD4 and CD8 compartments, probably as a result of convergent recombination. Compared with the primary T-cell response, the secondary T-cell response was faster but weaker, reaching its peak on day 5 rather than on day 15.

What this sample's treatment or condition label stands for: live attenuated yellow fever vaccine strain. At each blood-draw timepoint, two biological replicates of bulk PBMCs were collected. A standard Ficoll-Paque protocol was used to isolate PBMCs from peripheral blood. RNA was extracted with TriZol from bulk PBMCs, CD4 and CD8 fractions, and dextramer-positive and dextramer-negative fractions. Data came from an Illumina NovaSeq 6000. TCR cDNA was synthesized by 5'RACE template switching, which introduced a universal primer site and unique molecular identifiers. cDNA synthesis was primed from both the TCR alpha and TCR beta constant segments. Library amplification used two PCR steps, and the second PCR step added sample barcodes and sequencing adapters. Sequencing of libraries was performed on Illumina HiSeq 2500 (2x100 bp) or NovaSeq (2x150 bp). On the authors' methods: MIGEC handled demultiplexing of reads and collapsing into UMI consensus sequences, while MiXCR performed V(D)J alignment. Vaccine-responding clonotypes were identified with edgeR using replicate PBMC samples, with FDR below 0.01 and a log2 fold change above 5 up to day 15 being required. Each bulk clonotype was labeled CD4 or CD8 based on which sequenced repertoire, CD4 or CD8, contained the clonotype at higher abundance. The public sequencing data were trimmed at Q25 with fastp and processed into clonotypes with MiXCR by TCRdb, which kept only in-frame beta chains. Records with the same CDR3 protein are collapsed into one entry carrying the most frequent genes and DNA. The V and J calls were not made by the authors but by TCRdb's processing. This sample gives about 320,000 distinct CDR3 sequences in total; 3.5% to 5% of them show up just once. Together, the top ten hold roughly a fifth of the sample.

The junction shows trimming of 2 bases on V and 7 bases on J, plus 23 bases between the germline ends. The CDR3, from cysteine to phenylalanine, totals 18 residues. The DNA shown is the 54-base CDR3, in frame from base 1. Sequences LNHDA (CDR1) and SQIVND (CDR2) are obtained from the germline V gene (reference sequence). There are a few counts of this clonotype. The antigen it binds to is not known. No qualities accompany the bases; no much larger clone lies one base away. Recombination joined TRBV19 with TRBJ1-4, with the D gene too uncertain to name. The sequencing used PBMCs, collected 15 days after the yellow fever booster vaccination. This clonotype was sampled from a man between 18 and 29 years old who received the YFV17D yellow fever vaccine. The DNA sequence is as follows: TGTGCCAGTAGTATAATAGTCGGAAAGGGTCCGGAAACTGAAAAACTGTTTTTT. It specifies CASSIIVGKGPETEKLFF.